One and the same sample provided the 3 T cell receptor beta chains below, sequenced in a study of cytomegalovirus exposure and HLA in healthy donors. The PCR used 60 Vbeta and 13 Jbeta primers. Here immunoSEQ multiplex PCR was the method, and the copy in TCRdb shows in-frame clones only, minus some. The sample has approximately 280,000 clones; 70% to 90% are singletons. The sample comprised PBMCs. The source is a woman under 30 in good health and CMV-seronegative.

This chain connects TRBV13 to TRBJ1-1; 7 nucleotides align to TRBD1. V lost 4 bases and J lost 3; bases outside the gene matches: 2. From germline, CDR1 is PRHDT and CDR2 FYEKMQ (reference sequence). There are 13 residues in the CDR3. The CDR3 is CASSSQGYTEAFF. The CDR3 bases are TGTGCCAGCAGCTCACAGGGGTACACTGAAGCTTTCTTT.

The V gene is TRBV29-1, the J gene TRBJ2-1, with D maybe TRBD2 (6 bases). Germline CDR1 and CDR2: SQVTM and ANQGSEA. The CDR3 runs to 17 residues. V was clipped by 4 bases and J by 9 bases, with 28 bases between them. The DNA for the CDR3 is TGCAGCGTTGTGGGGAGTCTAGGGGTTGGGGGGTTCGGTGAGCAGTTCTTC. Its protein product is CSVVGSLGVGGFGEQFF.

This clone was seen only once. The rearrangement joins TRBV5-1 to TRBJ2-1; 7 bases fit TRBD1. CDR3 length equals 15 residues. Per the germline V gene, CDR1 is SGHRS and CDR2 is YFSETQ. The J segment lost 3 bases and the V segment lost 4 bases, leaving 7 bases of the junction unmatched. Written as DNA, the CDR3 is TGCGCCAGCAGCGACCAGGGGGTTGTCTACAATGAGCAGTTCTTC. This translates into CASSDQGVVYNEQFF.